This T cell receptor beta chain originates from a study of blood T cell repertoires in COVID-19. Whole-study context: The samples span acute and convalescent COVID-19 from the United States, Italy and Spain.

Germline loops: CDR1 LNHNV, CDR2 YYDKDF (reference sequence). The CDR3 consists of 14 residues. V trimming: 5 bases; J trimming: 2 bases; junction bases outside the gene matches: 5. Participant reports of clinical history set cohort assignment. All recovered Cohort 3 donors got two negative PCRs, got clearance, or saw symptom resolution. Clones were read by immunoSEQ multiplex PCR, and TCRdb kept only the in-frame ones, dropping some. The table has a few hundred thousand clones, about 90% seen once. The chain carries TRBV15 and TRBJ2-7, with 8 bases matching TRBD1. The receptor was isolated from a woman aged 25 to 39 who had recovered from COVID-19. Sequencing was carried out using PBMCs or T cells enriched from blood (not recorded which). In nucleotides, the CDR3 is TGTGCCACCAGCCCCCGACAGGGGACCTACGAGCAGTACTTC. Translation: CATSPRQGTYEQYF.